This TCR beta chain was captured in a study of blood T cell repertoires in COVID-19. Whole-study context: Spain, Italy and the United States supplied samples that represented acute and convalescent COVID-19. The analysed material was cDNA or gDNA that came from T cells, B-cell-depleted T cells, or PBMCs.

The CDR3 consists of 15 residues. Per germline, CDR1 SGHAT and CDR2 FQNNGV. Between the trimmed V and J ends, which lost 3 bases and 8 bases, there was a span of 16 bases. Per the authors' pipeline: For nucleated cells, counts were estimated from reference gene primer amplification. Assay used: immunoSEQ multiplex PCR; TCRdb lists only in-frame clones, some missing. V and J calls and clone size are those listed in that table; D and trimming were worked out from the DNA. Of 110,000 or so clones detected, roughly 85% appear once; the ten largest clones hold approximately 13%. The gene calls are TRBV11-2 and TRBJ1-4, with D possibly TRBD1 on 6 matching bases. Specimen: peripheral blood. This receptor was obtained from a human donor in a cohort sampled during active COVID-19. The CDR3 here is CASSFGGGPGEKLFF. In DNA, the CDR3 is TGTGCCAGCAGCTTTGGGGGCGGGCCGGGGGAAAAACTGTTTTTT.